This entry is about one TCR beta chain. Its antigen is as yet unknown. This sample is part of a study of memory CD4+ T cells and cytomegalovirus serostatus. Study-wide context: This sample comes from healthy Belgian adults, about nine CMV seropositive, some 22 seronegative.

This CDR3 contains 16 residues. The ends lost 4 bases at V and 1 base at J; junction bases unmatched: 4. Germline assignment: CDR1 SGHRS and CDR2 YFSETQ. The study, taken as a whole, reports: Suggested: most of the CMV-linked TCR signature lies in CD4+ memory cells.

Single viable CD3+CD4+CD8-CD45RO+ cells were sorted as the memory CD4+ T cells. CMV serostatus came from serum IgG against pp150, pp28, p38, p52. TCRdb's copy holds only in-frame clones and misses some; the assay was immunoSEQ multiplex PCR. The profile shows about 45,000 clones, less than 85% of them singletons. J is TRBJ2-3 and V is TRBV5-1; 12 bases agree with TRBD1. The TCR sequence derives from an adult in good health and CMV-seronegative. The sequencing sample was made of memory CD4+ T cells from blood. CDR3: CASSRGTGGGTDTQYF. The CDR3 DNA reads TGCGCCAGCAGCCGGGGGACAGGGGGCGGCACAGATACGCAGTATTTT. The variable domain in full, with the rest retrieved from reference TRBV5-1 and TRBJ2-3, is KAGVTQTPRYLIKTRGQQVTLSCSPISGHRSVSWYQQTPGQGLQFLFEYFSETQRNKGNFPGRFSGRQFSNSRSEMNVSTLELGDSALYLCASSRGTGGGTDTQYFGPGTRLTVL.